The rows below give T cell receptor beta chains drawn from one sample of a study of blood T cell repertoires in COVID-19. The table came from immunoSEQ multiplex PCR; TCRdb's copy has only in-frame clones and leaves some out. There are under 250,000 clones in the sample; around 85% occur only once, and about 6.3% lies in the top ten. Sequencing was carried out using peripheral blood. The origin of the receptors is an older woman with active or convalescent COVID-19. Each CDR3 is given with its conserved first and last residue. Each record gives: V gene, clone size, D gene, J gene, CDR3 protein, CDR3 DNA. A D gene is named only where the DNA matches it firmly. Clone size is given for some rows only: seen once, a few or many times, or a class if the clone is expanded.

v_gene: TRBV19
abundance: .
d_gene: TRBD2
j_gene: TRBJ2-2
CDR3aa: CASSQVVSGRTGELFF
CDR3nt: TGTGCCAGTAGCCAGGTAGTTAGCGGGAGAACCGGGGAGCTGTTTTTT

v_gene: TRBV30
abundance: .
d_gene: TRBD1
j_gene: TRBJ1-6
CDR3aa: CAWITGGASESPLHF
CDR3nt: TGTGCCTGGATAACAGGGGGCGCGTCTGAATCACCCCTCCACTTT

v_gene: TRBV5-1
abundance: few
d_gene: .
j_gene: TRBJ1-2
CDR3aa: CASSLDSSGGYTF
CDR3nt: TGCGCCAGCAGCCTCGACTCCTCGGGTGGCTACACCTTC

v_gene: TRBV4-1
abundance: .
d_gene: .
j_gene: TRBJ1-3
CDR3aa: CASSASTASGNTIYF
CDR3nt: TGCGCCAGCAGCGCGAGCACCGCCTCTGGAAACACCATATATTTT

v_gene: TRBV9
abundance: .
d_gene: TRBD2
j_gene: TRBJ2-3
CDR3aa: CASSVGLASTDTQYF
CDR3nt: TGTGCCAGCAGCGTAGGACTAGCTAGCACAGATACGCAGTATTTT

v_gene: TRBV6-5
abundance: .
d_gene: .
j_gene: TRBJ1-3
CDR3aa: CASSYAGRGYTIYF
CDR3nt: TGTGCCAGCAGTTACGCGGGGAGGGGGTACACCATATATTTT

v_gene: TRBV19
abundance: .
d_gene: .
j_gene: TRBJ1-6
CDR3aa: CATRSSGLPSPLHF
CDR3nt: TGTGCCACCCGATCTTCGGGACTTCCTTCACCCCTCCACTTT

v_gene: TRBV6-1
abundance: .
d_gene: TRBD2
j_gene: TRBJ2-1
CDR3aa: CASSEALGRVYNEQFF
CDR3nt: TGTGCCAGCAGTGAAGCGCTCGGGAGGGTATACAATGAGCAGTTCTTC

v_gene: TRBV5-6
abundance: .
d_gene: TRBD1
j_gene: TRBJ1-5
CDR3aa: CASSLWDRGSNQPQHF
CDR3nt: TGTGCCAGCAGCCTATGGGACAGGGGGAGCAATCAGCCCCAGCATTTT

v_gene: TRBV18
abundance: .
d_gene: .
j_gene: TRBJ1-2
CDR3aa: CASSPPTDLYGYTF
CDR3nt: TGTGCCAGCTCACCACCGACAGACCTCTATGGCTACACCTTC

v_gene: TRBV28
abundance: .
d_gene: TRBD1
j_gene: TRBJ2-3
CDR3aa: CASSWGTGTDTQYF
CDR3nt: TGTGCCAGCAGTTGGGGGACAGGGACAGATACGCAGTATTTT

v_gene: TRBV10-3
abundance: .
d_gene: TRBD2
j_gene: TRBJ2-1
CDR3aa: CAISESLAGAYNEQFF
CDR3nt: TGTGCCATCAGTGAGTCGTTAGCGGGGGCATACAATGAGCAGTTCTTC

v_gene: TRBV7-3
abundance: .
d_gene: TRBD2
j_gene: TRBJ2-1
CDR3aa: CASSSWTSGSYNEQFF
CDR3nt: TGTGCCAGCAGCTCCTGGACTAGCGGGAGCTACAATGAGCAGTTCTTC